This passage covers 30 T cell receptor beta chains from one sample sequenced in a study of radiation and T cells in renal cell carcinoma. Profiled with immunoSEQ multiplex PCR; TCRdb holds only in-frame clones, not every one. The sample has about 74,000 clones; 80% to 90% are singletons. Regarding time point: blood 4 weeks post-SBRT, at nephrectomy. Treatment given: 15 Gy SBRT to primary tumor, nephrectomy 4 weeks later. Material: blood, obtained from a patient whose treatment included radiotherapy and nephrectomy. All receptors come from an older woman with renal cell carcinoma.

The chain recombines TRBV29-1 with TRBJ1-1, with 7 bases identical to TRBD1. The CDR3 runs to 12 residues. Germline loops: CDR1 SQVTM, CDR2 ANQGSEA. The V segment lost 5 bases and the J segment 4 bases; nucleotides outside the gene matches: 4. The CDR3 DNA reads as TGCAGCGTTACCCAGGGGGGCACTGAAGCTTTCTTT. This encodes CSVTQGGTEAFF.

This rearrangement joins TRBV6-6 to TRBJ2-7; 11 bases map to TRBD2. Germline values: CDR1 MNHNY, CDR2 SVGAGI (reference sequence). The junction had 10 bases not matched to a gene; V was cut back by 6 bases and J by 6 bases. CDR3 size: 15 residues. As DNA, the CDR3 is TGTGCCAGCAGCTCTACCGGGACTAGCGGTCTCGAGCAGTACTTC. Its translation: CASSSTGTSGLEQYF.

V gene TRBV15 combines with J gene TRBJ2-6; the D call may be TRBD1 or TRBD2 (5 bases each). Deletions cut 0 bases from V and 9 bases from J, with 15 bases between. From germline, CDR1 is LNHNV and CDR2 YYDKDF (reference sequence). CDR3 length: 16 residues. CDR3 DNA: TGTGCCACCAGCAGAGATATGAGGGGCGGTGACAACGTCCTGACTTTC. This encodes CATSRDMRGGDNVLTF.

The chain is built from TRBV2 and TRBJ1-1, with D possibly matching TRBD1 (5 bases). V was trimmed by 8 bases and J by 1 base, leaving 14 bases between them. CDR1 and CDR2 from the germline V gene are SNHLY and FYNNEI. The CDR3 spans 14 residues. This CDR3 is CASVQGNRNTEAFF. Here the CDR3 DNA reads TGTGCCAGCGTTCAGGGCAATAGGAACACTGAAGCTTTCTTT.

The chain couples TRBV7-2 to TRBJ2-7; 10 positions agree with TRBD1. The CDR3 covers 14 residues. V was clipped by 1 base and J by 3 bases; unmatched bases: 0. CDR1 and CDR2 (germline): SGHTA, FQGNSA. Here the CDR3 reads CASSLGDRGYEQYF. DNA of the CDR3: TGTGCCAGCAGCTTAGGGGACAGGGGCTACGAGCAGTACTTC.

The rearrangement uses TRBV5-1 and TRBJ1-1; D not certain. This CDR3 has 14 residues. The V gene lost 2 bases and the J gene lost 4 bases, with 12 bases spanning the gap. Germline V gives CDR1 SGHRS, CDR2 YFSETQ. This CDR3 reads CASSFTGQLTEAFF. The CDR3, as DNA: TGCGCCAGCAGCTTTACGGGCCAGCTCACTGAAGCTTTCTTT.

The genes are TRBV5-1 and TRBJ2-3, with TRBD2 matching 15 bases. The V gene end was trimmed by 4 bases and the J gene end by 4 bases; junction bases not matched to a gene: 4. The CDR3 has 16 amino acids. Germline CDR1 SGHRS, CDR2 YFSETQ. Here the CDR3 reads CASSARTSGGADTQYF. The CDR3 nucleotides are TGCGCCAGCAGCGCCCGGACTAGCGGGGGGGCAGATACGCAGTATTTT.

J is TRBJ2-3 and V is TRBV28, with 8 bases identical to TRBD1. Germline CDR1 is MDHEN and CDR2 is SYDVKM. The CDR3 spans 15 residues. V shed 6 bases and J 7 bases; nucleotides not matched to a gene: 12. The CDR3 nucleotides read TGTGCCAGCAGCCAAGGGGCAGGGGGCGTGAATACGCAGTATTTT. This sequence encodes CASSQGAGGVNTQYF.

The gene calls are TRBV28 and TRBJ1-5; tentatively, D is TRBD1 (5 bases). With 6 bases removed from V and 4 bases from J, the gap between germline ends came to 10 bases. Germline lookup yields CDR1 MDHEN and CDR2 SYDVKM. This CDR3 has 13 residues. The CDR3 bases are TGTGCCAGCAGGTGGGACGGAAATCAGCCCCAGCATTTT. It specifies CASRWDGNQPQHF.

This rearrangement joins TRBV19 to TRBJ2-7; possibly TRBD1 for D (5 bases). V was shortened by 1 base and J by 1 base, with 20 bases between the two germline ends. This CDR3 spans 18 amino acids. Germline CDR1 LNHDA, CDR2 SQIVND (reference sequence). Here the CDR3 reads CASSIGFPGRTKSYEQYF. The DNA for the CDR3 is TGTGCCAGTAGTATAGGTTTTCCAGGCCGGACAAAATCCTACGAGCAGTACTTC.

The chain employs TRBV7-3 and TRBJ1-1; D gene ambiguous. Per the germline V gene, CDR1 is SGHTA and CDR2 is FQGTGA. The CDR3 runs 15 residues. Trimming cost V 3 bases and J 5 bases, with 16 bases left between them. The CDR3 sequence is CASSFDGQVGTEAFF. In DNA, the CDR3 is TGTGCCAGCAGCTTCGACGGGCAGGTAGGGACTGAAGCTTTCTTT.

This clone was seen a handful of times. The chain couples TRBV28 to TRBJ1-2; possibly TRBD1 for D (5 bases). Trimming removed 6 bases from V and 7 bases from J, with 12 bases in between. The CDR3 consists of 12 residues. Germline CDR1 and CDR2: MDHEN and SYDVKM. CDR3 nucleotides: TGTGCCAGCAGAGTCCAGGGTCGTGGCTACACCTTC. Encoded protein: CASRVQGRGYTF.

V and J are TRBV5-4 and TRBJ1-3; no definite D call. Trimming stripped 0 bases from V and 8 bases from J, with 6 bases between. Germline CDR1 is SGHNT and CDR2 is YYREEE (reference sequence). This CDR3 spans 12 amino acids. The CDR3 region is CASSLDRDTIYF. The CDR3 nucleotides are TGTGCCAGCAGCTTGGATCGGGACACCATATATTTT.

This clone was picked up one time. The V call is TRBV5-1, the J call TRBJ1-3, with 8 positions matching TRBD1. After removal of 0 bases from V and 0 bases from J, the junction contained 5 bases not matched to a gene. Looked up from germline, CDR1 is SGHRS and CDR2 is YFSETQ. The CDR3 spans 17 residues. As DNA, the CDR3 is TGCGCCAGCAGCTTGGGGACAGGGCGGAGCTCTGGAAACACCATATATTTT. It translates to CASSLGTGRSSGNTIYF.

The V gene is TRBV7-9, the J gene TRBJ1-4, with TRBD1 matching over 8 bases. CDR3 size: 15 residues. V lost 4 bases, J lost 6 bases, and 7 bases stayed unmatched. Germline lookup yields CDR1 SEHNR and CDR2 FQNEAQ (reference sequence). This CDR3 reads CASSSGQGWDEKLFF. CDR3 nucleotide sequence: TGTGCCAGCAGCTCCGGACAGGGTTGGGATGAAAAACTGTTTTTT.

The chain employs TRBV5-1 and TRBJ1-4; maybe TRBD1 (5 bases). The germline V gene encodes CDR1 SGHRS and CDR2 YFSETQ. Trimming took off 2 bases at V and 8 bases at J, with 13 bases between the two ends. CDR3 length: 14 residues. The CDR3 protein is CASSLGDTGEKLFF. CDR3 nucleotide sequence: TGCGCCAGCAGCTTAGGGGATACTGGGGAAAAACTGTTTTTT.

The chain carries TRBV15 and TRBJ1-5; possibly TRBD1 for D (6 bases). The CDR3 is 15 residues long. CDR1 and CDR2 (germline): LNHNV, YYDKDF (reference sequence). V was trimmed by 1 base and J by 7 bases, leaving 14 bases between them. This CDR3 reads CATSRVGGARQPQHF. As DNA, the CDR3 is TGTGCCACCAGCAGAGTAGGGGGGGCCAGGCAGCCCCAGCATTTT.

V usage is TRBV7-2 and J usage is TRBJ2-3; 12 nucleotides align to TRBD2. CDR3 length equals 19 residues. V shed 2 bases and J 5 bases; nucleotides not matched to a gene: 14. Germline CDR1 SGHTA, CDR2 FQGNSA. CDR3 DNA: TGTGCCAGCAGCTTAAGGCCCCCTAGCGGGGGGGCCTGGAGAGATACGCAGTATTTT. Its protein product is CASSLRPPSGGAWRDTQYF. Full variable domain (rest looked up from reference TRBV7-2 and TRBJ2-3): GAGVSQSPSNKVTEKGKDVELRCDPISGHTALYWYRQSLGQGLEFLIYFQGNSAPDKSGLPSDRFSAERTGGSVSTLTIQRTQQEDSAVYLCASSLRPPSGGAWRDTQYFGPGTRLTVL.

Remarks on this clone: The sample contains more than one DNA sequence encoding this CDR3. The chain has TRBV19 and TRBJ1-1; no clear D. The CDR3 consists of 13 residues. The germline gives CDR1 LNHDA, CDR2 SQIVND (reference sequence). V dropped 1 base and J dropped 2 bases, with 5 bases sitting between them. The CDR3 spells CASSIGRNTEAFF. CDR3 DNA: TGTGCCAGTAGTATAGGTAGAAACACTGAAGCTTTCTTT.

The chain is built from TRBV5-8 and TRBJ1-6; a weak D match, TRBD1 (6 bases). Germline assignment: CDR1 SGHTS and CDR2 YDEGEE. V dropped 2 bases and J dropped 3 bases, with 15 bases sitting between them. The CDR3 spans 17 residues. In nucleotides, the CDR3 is TGTGCCAGCAGCTTAGGGGGGCAGGGCGGCTATAATTCACCCCTCCACTTT. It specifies CASSLGGQGGYNSPLHF. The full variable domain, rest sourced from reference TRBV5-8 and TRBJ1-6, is EAGVTQSPTHLIKTRGQQATLRCSPISGHTSVYWYQQALGLGLQFLLWYDEGEERNRGNFPPRFSGRQFPNYSSELNVNALELEDSALYLCASSLGGQGGYNSPLHFGNGTRLTVT.

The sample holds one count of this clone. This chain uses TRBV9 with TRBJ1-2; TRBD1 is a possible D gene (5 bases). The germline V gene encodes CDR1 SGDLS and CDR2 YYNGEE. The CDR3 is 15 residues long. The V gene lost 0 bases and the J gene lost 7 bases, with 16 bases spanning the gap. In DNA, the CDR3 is TGTGCCAGCAGCGTAGAAATCGGGGGAATCTCTGGCTACACCTTC. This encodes CASSVEIGGISGYTF.

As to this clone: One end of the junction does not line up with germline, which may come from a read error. CDR3 nucleotides: TGTGCCGGCAGCCAAGCCCTGGGGGGGTCCGAGCAGTACTTC. It translates to CAGSQALGGSEQYF. The chain is built from TRBV14 and TRBJ2-7; 7 nucleotides agree with TRBD2. This CDR3 is built from 14 residues. The germline V gene encodes CDR1 SGHDN and CDR2 FVKESK.

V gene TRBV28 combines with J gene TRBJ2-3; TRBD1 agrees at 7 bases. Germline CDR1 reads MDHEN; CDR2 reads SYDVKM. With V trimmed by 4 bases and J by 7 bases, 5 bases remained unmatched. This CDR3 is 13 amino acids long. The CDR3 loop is CASSSTGVHTQYF. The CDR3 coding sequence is TGTGCCAGCAGTTCAACAGGGGTTCATACGCAGTATTTT.

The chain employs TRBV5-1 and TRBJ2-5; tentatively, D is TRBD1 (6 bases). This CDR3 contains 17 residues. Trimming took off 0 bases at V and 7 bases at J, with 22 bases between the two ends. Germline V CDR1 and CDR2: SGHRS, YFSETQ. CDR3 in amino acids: CASSLAARTRGSGTQYF. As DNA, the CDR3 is TGCGCCAGCAGCTTGGCGGCCCGTACTAGGGGGTCGGGGACCCAGTACTTC.

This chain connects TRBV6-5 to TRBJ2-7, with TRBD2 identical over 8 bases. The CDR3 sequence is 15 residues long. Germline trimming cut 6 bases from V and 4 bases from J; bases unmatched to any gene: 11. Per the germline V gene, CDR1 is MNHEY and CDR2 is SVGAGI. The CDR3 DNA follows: TGTGCCAGCAGCCGCCAGCGGGGGTCGGGTTACGAGCAGTACTTC. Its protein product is CASSRQRGSGYEQYF.

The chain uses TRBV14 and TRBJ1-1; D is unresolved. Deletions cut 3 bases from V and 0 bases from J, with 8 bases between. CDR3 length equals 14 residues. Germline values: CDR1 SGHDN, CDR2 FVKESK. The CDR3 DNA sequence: TGTGCCAGCAGCCATGAGCGTATGAACACTGAAGCTTTCTTT. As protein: CASSHERMNTEAFF.

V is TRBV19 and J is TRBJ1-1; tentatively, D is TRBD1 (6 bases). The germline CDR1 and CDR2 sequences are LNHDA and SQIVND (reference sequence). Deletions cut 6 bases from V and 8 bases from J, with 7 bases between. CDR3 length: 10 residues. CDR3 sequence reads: CASRDREAFF. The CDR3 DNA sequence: TGTGCCAGTAGGGACAGAGAAGCTTTCTTT.

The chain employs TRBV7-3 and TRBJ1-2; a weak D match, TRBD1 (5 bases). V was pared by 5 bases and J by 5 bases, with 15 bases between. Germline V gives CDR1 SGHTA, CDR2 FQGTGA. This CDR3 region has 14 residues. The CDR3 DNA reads TGTGCCAGCAGCCCCAGGGAGGGGCTATATGGCTACACCTTC. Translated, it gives CASSPREGLYGYTF.

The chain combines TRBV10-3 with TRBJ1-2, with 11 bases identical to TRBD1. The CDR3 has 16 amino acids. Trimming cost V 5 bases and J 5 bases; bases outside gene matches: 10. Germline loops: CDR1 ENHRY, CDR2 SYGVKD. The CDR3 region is CAISPRDRGSRYGYTF. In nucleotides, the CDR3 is TGTGCCATCAGTCCCCGGGACAGGGGGTCTAGGTATGGCTACACCTTC.

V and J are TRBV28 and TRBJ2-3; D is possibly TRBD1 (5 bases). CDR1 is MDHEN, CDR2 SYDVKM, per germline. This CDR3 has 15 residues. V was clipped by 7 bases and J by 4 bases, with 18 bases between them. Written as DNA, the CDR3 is TGTGCCAGCACCCGCAGGTCAGGGTGGGCAGATACGCAGTATTTT. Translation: CASTRRSGWADTQYF.